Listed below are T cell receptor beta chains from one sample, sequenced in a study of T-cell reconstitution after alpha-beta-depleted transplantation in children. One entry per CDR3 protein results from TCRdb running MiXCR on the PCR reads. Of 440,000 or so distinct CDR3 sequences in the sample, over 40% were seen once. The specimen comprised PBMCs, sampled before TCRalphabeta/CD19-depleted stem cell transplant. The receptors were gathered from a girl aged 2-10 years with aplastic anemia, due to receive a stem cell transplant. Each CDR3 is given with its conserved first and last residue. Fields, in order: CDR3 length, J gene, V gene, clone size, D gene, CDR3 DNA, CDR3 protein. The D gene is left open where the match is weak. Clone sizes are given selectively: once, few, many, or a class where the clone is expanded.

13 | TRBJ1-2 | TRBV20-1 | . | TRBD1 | TGCAGTGTTCCGGGACAGGCCGGGGATGGCTACACCTTC | CSVPGQAGDGYTF
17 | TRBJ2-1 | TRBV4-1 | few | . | TGCGCCAGCAGCCAAGATTCGGCGCGGGGCCGGAACAATGAGCAGTTCTTC | CASSQDSARGRNNEQFF
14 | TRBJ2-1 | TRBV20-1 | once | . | TGCAGTGCTAGAGGAAGAGCGGATTACAATGAGCAGTTCTTC | CSARGRADYNEQFF
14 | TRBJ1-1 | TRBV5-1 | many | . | TGCGCCAGCAGCCGGCTGGGGGCAGGGGCTGAAGCTTTCTTT | CASSRLGAGAEAFF
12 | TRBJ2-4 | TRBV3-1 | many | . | TGTGCCAGCAGCCCCCAGGGGAACATTCAGTACTTC | CASSPQGNIQYF
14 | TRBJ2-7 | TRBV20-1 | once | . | TGCAGTGCTAGAGTAGGAGGGGCCCCCTACGAGCAGTACTTC | CSARVGGAPYEQYF
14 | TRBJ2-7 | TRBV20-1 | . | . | TGCAGTGCTAGAACTAGGCCAACCGACTACGAGCAGTACTTC | CSARTRPTDYEQYF
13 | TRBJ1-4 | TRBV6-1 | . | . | TGTGCCAGCACCTATGGACCGTCCGAAAAACTGTTTTTT | CASTYGPSEKLFF
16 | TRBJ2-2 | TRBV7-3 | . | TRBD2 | TGTGCCAGCAGCCCCTCCCGAGGCGGGAGCACCGGGGAGCTGTTTTTT | CASSPSRGGSTGELFF
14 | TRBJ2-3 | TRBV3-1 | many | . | TGTGCCAGCAGCCAAGGACCCAGTACGGATACGCAGTATTTT | CASSQGPSTDTQYF
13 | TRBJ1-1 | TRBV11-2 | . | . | TGTGCCAGCAGCCAAGGGAATATGCCTGAAGCTTTCTTT | CASSQGNMPEAFF
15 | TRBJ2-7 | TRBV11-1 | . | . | TGTGCCAGCAGCCGGATGCCAGTGCCCTCCTACGAGCAGTACTTC | CASSRMPVPSYEQYF
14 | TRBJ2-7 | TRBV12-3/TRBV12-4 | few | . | TGTGCCAGCAGGCGCGACCCGAGCTCCTACGAGCAGTACTTC | CASRRDPSSYEQYF
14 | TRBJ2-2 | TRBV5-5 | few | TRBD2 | TGTGCCAGCAGCGGGGGGGATAAAACCGGGGAGCTGTTTTTT | CASSGGDKTGELFF
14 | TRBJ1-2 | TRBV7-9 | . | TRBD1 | TGTGCCAGCAGCACGGAACAGGGGTACTATGGCTACACCTTC | CASSTEQGYYGYTF
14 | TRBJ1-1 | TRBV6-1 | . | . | TGTGCCAGAAGTGAATGGGGAGAGAACACTGAAGCTTTCTTT | CARSEWGENTEAFF
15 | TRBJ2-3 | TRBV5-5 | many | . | TGTGCCAGCAGCTTGGTCGGGAACGCAGCAGATACGCAGTATTTT | CASSLVGNAADTQYF
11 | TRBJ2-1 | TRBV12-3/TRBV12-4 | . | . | TGTGCCAGCAGTCTAGGGGGGCCTACGTTCTTC | CASSLGGPTFF
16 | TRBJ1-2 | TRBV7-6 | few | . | TGTGCCAGCAGCTTAGACGACAGGCGCGCTAACTATGGCTACACCTTC | CASSLDDRRANYGYTF
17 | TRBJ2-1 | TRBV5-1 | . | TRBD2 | TGCGCCAGCAGAAGAGGGCTAGCGGGACTCTCCTACAATGTGCAGTTCTTC | CASRRGLAGLSYNVQFF